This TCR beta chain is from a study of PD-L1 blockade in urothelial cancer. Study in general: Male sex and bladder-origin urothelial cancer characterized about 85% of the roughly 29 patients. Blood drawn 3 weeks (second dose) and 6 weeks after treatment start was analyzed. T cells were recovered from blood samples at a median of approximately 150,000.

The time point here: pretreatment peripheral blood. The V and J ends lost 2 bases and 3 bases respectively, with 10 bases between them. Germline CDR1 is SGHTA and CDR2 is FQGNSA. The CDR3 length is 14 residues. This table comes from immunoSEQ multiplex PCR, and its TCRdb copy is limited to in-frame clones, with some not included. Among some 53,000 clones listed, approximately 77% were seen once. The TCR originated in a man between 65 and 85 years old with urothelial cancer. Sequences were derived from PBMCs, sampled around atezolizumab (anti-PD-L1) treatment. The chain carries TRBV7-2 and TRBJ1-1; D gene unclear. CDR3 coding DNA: TGTGCCAGCAGCTTAAGACTAGGGTACACTGAAGCTTTCTTT. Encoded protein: CASSLRLGYTEAFF.